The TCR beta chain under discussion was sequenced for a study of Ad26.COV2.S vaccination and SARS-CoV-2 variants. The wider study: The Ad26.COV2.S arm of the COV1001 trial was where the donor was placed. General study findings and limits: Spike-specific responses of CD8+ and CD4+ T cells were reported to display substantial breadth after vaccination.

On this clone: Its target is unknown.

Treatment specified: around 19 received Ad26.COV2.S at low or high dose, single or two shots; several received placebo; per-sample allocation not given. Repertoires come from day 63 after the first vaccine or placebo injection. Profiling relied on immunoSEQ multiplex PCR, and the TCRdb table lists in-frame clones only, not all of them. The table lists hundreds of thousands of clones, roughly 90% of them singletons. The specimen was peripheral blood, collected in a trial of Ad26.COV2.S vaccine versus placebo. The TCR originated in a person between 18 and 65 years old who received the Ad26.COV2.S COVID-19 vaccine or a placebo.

The CDR3 protein is CASCPRQLNTEAFF. CDR3 DNA sequence: TGCGCCAGCTGCCCGAGACAGCTTAACACTGAAGCTTTCTTT. The chain combines TRBV23-1 with TRBJ1-1; a possible D gene is TRBD1 (5 bases). TRBV23-1 is an ORF for which the function is uncertain. The V end lost 8 bases, the J end lost 2 bases, and 15 bases lay between the germline ends. The CDR3 covers 14 residues.